Listed here are 8 T cell receptor beta chains from one sample, sequenced in a study of blood T cell repertoires in COVID-19. The protocol was immunoSEQ multiplex PCR, while the TCRdb copy is restricted to in-frame clones and leaves out a portion. The sample holds 91,000 or so clones, approximately 82% seen once. What was sequenced was peripheral blood. The receptors were gathered from a man aged 50 or older with active or convalescent COVID-19.

This chain joins TRBV4-2 and TRBJ2-5, with 7 positions matching TRBD2. Germline loops: CDR1 LGHNA, CDR2 YNFKEQ. The junction had 12 bases not matched to a gene; V was cut back by 0 bases and J by 5 bases. The CDR3 spans 17 residues. CDR3 protein: CASSQDWSGGGSETQYF. As DNA, the CDR3 is TGTGCCAGCAGCCAAGATTGGAGTGGGGGGGGATCCGAGACCCAGTACTTC.

The genes are TRBV18 and TRBJ2-1; a weak D match, TRBD1 (6 bases). This CDR3 contains 15 residues. V lost 0 bases and J 3 bases, leaving 9 bases between the germline ends. Germline CDR1 is KGHSH and CDR2 is LQKENI. CDR3 nucleotides: TGTGCCAGCTCACCACCGGGGGCAGGCTACAATGAGCAGTTCTTC. This translates into CASSPPGAGYNEQFF.

This clone has only a few counts. This chain uses TRBV19 with TRBJ1-2; maybe TRBD1 (5 bases). The germline V and J ends were trimmed by 4 bases and 3 bases, with 9 bases remaining between them. The CDR3 sequence is 13 residues long. The germline V gene encodes CDR1 LNHDA and CDR2 SQIVND (reference sequence). CDR3 sequence (DNA): TGTGCCAGTAGTAAGTCGGGGGACTATGGCTACACCTTC. Residues: CASSKSGDYGYTF.

J is TRBJ1-4 and V is TRBV6-6, with a possible D match to TRBD1 (5 bases). Germline CDR1 and CDR2: MNHNY and SVGAGI (reference sequence). Trimming took off 7 bases at V and 8 bases at J, with 14 bases between the two ends. This CDR3 is built from 13 residues. The CDR3 here is CASNGQGGEKLFF. The CDR3, as DNA: TGTGCCAGCAACGGGCAGGGAGGGGAAAAACTGTTTTTT.

A few counts support this clone. The genes are TRBV19 and TRBJ1-5; 12 nucleotides match TRBD1. J gave up 4 bases and V 4 bases, and 11 bases lay outside the gene matches. This CDR3 region has 18 residues. Germline V gene data show CDR1 as LNHDA and CDR2 as SQIVND (reference sequence). In DNA form, the CDR3 reads TGTGCCAGTAGTAGCGTCACCGGGACAGGGGGCGGAAATCAGCCCCAGCATTTT. Translation gives CASSSVTGTGGGNQPQHF.

V usage is TRBV28 and J usage is TRBJ1-6, with a weak D call TRBD1 (5 bases). The germline gives CDR1 MDHEN, CDR2 SYDVKM. The length of the CDR3 is 14 residues. Deletions cut 3 bases from V and 7 bases from J, with 10 bases between. The CDR3 reads CASSFPTGNSPLHF. CDR3 DNA sequence: TGTGCCAGCAGTTTTCCTACAGGCAATTCACCCCTCCACTTT.

The V and J genes are TRBV5-1 and TRBJ2-3; 9 bases line up with TRBD1. The CDR3 is 16 residues long. Germline V gene lookup returns CDR1 SGHRS and CDR2 YFSETQ. V lost 0 bases to trimming and J lost 4 bases; unmatched junction nucleotides: 6. CDR3 in DNA: TGCGCCAGCAGCTTGGTGGGGGGACAGGGATCAGATACGCAGTATTTT. Its translation: CASSLVGGQGSDTQYF.

The J gene is TRBJ1-2, the V gene TRBV3-1 (or the pseudogene TRBV3-2); TRBD1 agrees at 7 bases. The CDR3 has 13 residues. With 5 bases clipped from V and 5 bases from J, the junction kept 5 bases outside the gene matches. Germline loops: CDR1 LGHDT, CDR2 YNNKEL (reference sequence). CDR3 nucleotide sequence: TGTGCCAGCAGCGGGGGACAGACTTATGGCTACACCTTC. Translated, it gives CASSGGQTYGYTF.